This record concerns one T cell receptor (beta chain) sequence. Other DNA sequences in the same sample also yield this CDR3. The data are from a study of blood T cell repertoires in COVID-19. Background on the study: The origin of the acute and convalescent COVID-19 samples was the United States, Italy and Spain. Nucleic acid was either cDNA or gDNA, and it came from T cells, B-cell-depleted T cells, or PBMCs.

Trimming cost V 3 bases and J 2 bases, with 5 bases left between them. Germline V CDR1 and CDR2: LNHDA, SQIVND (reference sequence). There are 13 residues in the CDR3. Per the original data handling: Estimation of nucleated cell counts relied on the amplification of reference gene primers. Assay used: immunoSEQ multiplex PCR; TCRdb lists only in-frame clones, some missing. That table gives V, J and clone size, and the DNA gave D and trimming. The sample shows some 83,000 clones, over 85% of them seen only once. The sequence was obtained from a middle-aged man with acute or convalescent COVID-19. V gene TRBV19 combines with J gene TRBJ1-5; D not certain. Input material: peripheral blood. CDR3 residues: CASSIIGNQPQHF. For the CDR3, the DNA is TGTGCCAGTAGTATTATAGGCAATCAGCCCCAGCATTTT.